This T cell receptor beta chain was captured by sequencing in a study of T cell responses to AZD1222 COVID-19 vaccine. As for the study in general: Second-dose schedules of about 4 or about 12 weeks were combined.

The assay was immunoSEQ multiplex PCR, and TCRdb's table has in-frame clones only and misses some. The sample comprises roughly 200,000 clones, 85% to 90% of which are singletons, and 7.7% rests with the top ten. This clone was picked up a small number of times. Antigen specificity is unknown. The J segment lost 7 bases and the V segment lost 4 bases, leaving 19 bases of the junction unmatched. The CDR3 is made up of 18 amino acids. The germline CDR1 and CDR2 sequences are MDHEN and SYDVKM. The study's findings and limits: Repertoires were obtained only post-peak T cell response. Of the AZD1222 recipients, only 5 or 6 were seropositive at baseline. The study reported that nearly half of spike-specific TCRs target unmutated variant regions.

The J gene is TRBJ1-5, the V gene TRBV28; TRBD1 matches at 7 bases. The input for sequencing was peripheral blood, taken on day 0 of AZD1222 vaccination. The receptor's source is an adult in good health. CDR3 sequence reads: CASSSQGETGNKGQPQHF. For the CDR3, the DNA is TGTGCCAGCAGTTCCCAGGGGGAGACAGGGAATAAGGGCCAGCCCCAGCATTTT.